The next 31 T cell receptor beta chains were all read from a single sample in a study of blood T cell repertoires in COVID-19. TCRdb's table, derived via immunoSEQ multiplex PCR, lists solely in-frame clones and lacks some. This sample has approximately 180,000 clones, with more than 75% found just once. Input material: peripheral blood. These receptors were obtained from a person aged 70 to 80 with COVID-19, enrolled during active disease.

The chain employs TRBV4-1 and TRBJ1-2; 7 nucleotides agree with TRBD1. The CDR3 loop spans 15 amino acids. The germline CDR1 and CDR2 sequences are MGHRA and YSYEKL. Trimming took 1 base from V and 6 from J; bases not matched to a gene: 8. Here the CDR3 DNA reads TGCGCCAGCAGCCAAGGGCGAACAGGGGTTCATGGCTACACCTTC. This codes for CASSQGRTGVHGYTF.

The chain couples TRBV2 to TRBJ2-7; a possible D gene is TRBD2 (5 bases). V was trimmed by 7 bases and J by 1 base, leaving 11 bases between them. This CDR3 is 13 amino acids long. Germline V lookup: CDR1 SNHLY, CDR2 FYNNEI. The CDR3 DNA is TGTGCCAGCACTGGACGGGGTTCCTACGAGCAGTACTTC. It encodes CASTGRGSYEQYF.

This clone appeared once. The chain is built from TRBV10-3 and TRBJ2-7; TRBD1 matches 10 bases. This CDR3 comprises 14 residues. V lost 6 bases, J lost 1 base, and 3 bases stayed unmatched. Germline V lookup: CDR1 ENHRY, CDR2 SYGVKD. The CDR3 loop reads CAIRRTGGSYEQYF. For the CDR3, the DNA is TGTGCCATCAGGCGGACAGGGGGATCCTACGAGCAGTACTTC.

The chain joins TRBV25-1 to TRBJ1-2; 9 bases agree with TRBD1. V dropped 3 bases and J dropped 4; count of bases not matched to a gene: 9. CDR1 and CDR2 from the germline V gene are MGHDK and SYGVNS. The CDR3 totals 16 residues. This CDR3 reads CASSDPGTGTPYGYTF. In DNA, the CDR3 is TGTGCCAGCAGTGACCCGGGGACAGGGACCCCCTATGGCTACACCTTC.

This chain links TRBV28 with TRBJ1-2; D gene uncertain. Germline CDR1 MDHEN, CDR2 SYDVKM. CDR3 length: 12 residues. Between the trimmed V and J ends, which lost 6 bases and 6 bases, there was a span of 11 bases. This chain's CDR3 is CASSPPQNGYTF. CDR3 coding DNA: TGTGCCAGCAGCCCACCGCAGAATGGCTACACCTTC.

J is TRBJ2-3 and V is TRBV20-1; the D is unclear. Trimming removed 3 bases at V and 0 bases at J, with 13 bases between. CDR3 length equals 15 residues. Germline values: CDR1 DFQATT, CDR2 SNEGSKA (reference sequence). CDR3 loop: CSASWLGGSTDTQYF. In DNA, the CDR3 is TGCAGTGCTAGTTGGCTTGGCGGTAGCACAGATACGCAGTATTTT.

This chain links TRBV7-8 with TRBJ2-2; 9 bases are a match to TRBD1. The CDR3 has 14 residues. J was trimmed by 9 bases and V by 5 bases; bases with no gene match: 7. Germline CDR1 SGHVS, CDR2 FQNEAQ. The CDR3 protein is CASSQQTGGWELFF. The CDR3 region has the DNA TGTGCCAGCAGCCAACAAACAGGGGGCTGGGAGCTGTTTTTT.

The rearrangement uses TRBV2 and TRBJ2-1; a weak D match, TRBD2 (5 bases). The V end lost 4 bases, the J end lost 0 bases, and 13 bases lay between the germline ends. The V gene's germline CDR1 is SNHLY and CDR2 FYNNEI. CDR3 length equals 16 residues. The CDR3 DNA reads as TGTGCCAGCAGTGGAGGGCAATGGAGCTCCTACAATGAGCAGTTCTTC. It yields the protein CASSGGQWSSYNEQFF.

The chain combines TRBV2 with TRBJ2-1; D uncertain. This CDR3 region has 13 residues. Trimming pared 4 bases from V and 6 bases from J, leaving 10 bases between. CDR1 is SNHLY, CDR2 FYNNEI, per germline. CDR3: CASSVRSGNEQFF. In DNA form, the CDR3 reads TGTGCCAGCAGTGTACGGTCAGGCAATGAGCAGTTCTTC.

This clone occurred once. The chain recombines TRBV5-5 with TRBJ2-4, with 7 positions matching TRBD1. The CDR3 runs 17 residues. After removal of 3 bases from V and 0 bases from J, the junction contained 9 bases not matched to a gene. Looked up from germline, CDR1 is SGHKS and CDR2 is YYEKEE (reference sequence). In DNA, the CDR3 is TGTGCCAGCAGCTCGCACTTGGACAGGCTAGCCAAAAACATTCAGTACTTC. This codes for CASSSHLDRLAKNIQYF. Drawing the rest from reference TRBV5-5 and TRBJ2-4, the complete variable domain is DAGVTQSPTHLIKTRGQQVTLRCSPISGHKSVSWYQQVLGQGPQFIFQYYEKEERGRGNFPDRFSARQFPNYSSELNVNALLLGDSALYLCASSSHLDRLAKNIQYFGAGTRLSVL.

The chain links TRBV19 to TRBJ2-5; TRBD2 matches at 8 bases. Germline assignment: CDR1 LNHDA and CDR2 SQIVND (reference sequence). There are 20 residues in the CDR3. V shed 3 bases and J 5 bases; nucleotides not matched to a gene: 23. DNA for the CDR3: TGTGCCAGTAGTATGGGAAGGGTAGGCCGAGCGGGAGTTTCCGTGGAGACCCAGTACTTC. Amino acids: CASSMGRVGRAGVSVETQYF.

The CDR3 DNA follows: TGTGCCAGCAGTTTAAAGGGAGGGTTTGGAGCGAACACTGAAGCTTTCTTT. Amino acid sequence: CASSLKGGFGANTEAFF. This sequence joins TRBV28 and TRBJ1-1; D is unresolved. The V gene lost 2 bases and the J gene lost 1 base, with 17 bases spanning the gap. In germline, CDR1 is MDHEN, CDR2 SYDVKM. The CDR3 extends over 17 amino acids.

As concerns this clone: This sample also contains other DNA sequences that code for the same CDR3. The V call is TRBV15, the J call TRBJ1-2, with unresolved D. This CDR3 has 13 residues. Germline V gene sequence: CDR1 LNHNV, CDR2 YYDKDF (reference sequence). The germline V and J ends were trimmed by 0 bases and 6 bases, with 8 bases remaining between them. The CDR3 DNA follows: TGTGCCACCAGCAGAGAAGAGGGAGATGGCTACACCTTC. It translates to CATSREEGDGYTF.

The CDR3 bases are TGTGCCAGCTCACCTCCTGGGACTCCGCGACCAATGAACACTGAAGCTTTCTTT. It is translated as CASSPPGTPRPMNTEAFF. The chain has TRBV18 and TRBJ1-1, with D perhaps matching TRBD1 (5 bases). V lost 3 bases and J lost 0, with 20 bases in between. The CDR3 runs 18 residues. CDR1 is KGHSH and CDR2 is LQKENI in the germline V gene.

The V gene is TRBV2, the J gene TRBJ1-5; 7 nucleotides align to TRBD1. CDR1 and CDR2 (germline): SNHLY, FYNNEI. The length of the CDR3 is 13 residues. V lost 6 bases to trimming and J lost 7 bases; unmatched junction nucleotides: 6. CDR3 in DNA: TGTGCCAGCAGACAGGGGTTGGACCAGCCCCAGCATTTT. Encoded protein: CASRQGLDQPQHF.

V and J are TRBV6-5 and TRBJ2-7; TRBD1 matches 7 bases. Germline V lookup: CDR1 MNHEY, CDR2 SVGAGI. V shed 8 bases and J 2 bases; nucleotides not matched to a gene: 6. The length of the CDR3 is 13 residues. The CDR3 loop is CASGIGTAYEQYF. Here the CDR3 DNA reads TGTGCCAGCGGTATCGGGACAGCCTACGAGCAGTACTTC.

CDR3 loop: CASSLNQNTGISGNTIYF. In nucleotides, the CDR3 is TGCGCCAGCAGCTTAAATCAAAACACAGGGATCTCTGGAAACACCATATATTTT. This chain uses TRBV5-1 with TRBJ1-3; D perhaps matches TRBD1 (6 bases). CDR3 length equals 18 residues. In germline, CDR1 is SGHRS, CDR2 YFSETQ. Trimming took off 2 bases at V and 0 bases at J, with 18 bases between the two ends.

V is TRBV28 and J is TRBJ1-2; D is possibly TRBD1 (5 bases). Trimming shortened V by 5 bases and J by 0 bases, and 10 bases separated the two germline ends. The germline V gene encodes CDR1 MDHEN and CDR2 SYDVKM. This CDR3 region has 14 residues. DNA of the CDR3: TGTGCCAGCAGTGGGCGGGGGACTAACTATGGCTACACCTTC. Amino acid sequence: CASSGRGTNYGYTF.

V gene TRBV9 combines with J gene TRBJ2-3; D unresolved. Trimming shortened V by 0 bases and J by 2 bases, and 7 bases separated the two germline ends. Germline lookup yields CDR1 SGDLS and CDR2 YYNGEE. The CDR3 is made up of 14 amino acids. The CDR3: CASSVGGNTDTQYF. Here the CDR3 DNA reads TGTGCCAGCAGCGTAGGCGGCAACACAGATACGCAGTATTTT.

The gene calls are TRBV5-6 and TRBJ2-2, with TRBD2 as a possible D gene (5 bases). There are 17 residues in the CDR3. Trimming left V 4 bases short and J 6 bases short, with 22 bases between. Germline values: CDR1 SGHDT, CDR2 YYEEEE. As DNA, the CDR3 is TGTGCCAGCAGCACTCGGACTCGATCCCTCCTAGCCGGGGAGCTGTTTTTT. As protein: CASSTRTRSLLAGELFF.

The V and J genes are TRBV28 and TRBJ2-3; 13 positions agree with TRBD2. V was pared by 4 bases and J by 0 bases, with 7 bases of the junction left unmatched. CDR3 length equals 18 residues. CDR1 and CDR2 (germline): MDHEN, SYDVKM. CDR3 sequence reads: CASSSGLAGAGSTDTQYF. The CDR3 DNA reads TGTGCCAGCAGTTCAGGACTAGCGGGAGCAGGGAGCACAGATACGCAGTATTTT.

V usage is TRBV12-2 and J usage is TRBJ2-7; the table's TRBD2 call for D was not verified on the DNA. TRBV12-2 is a pseudogene segment. This CDR3 is 16 amino acids long. The CDR3 reads CASRLVPRRSSYEQYF. The DNA of the CDR3 is TGTGCAAGTCGCTTAGTCCCACGGAGGAGCTCCTACGAGCAGTACTTC.

This chain uses TRBV2 with TRBJ1-6; D unresolved. V was trimmed by 0 bases and J by 9 bases, leaving 15 bases between them. Germline loops: CDR1 SNHLY, CDR2 FYNNEI. The CDR3 is 16 amino acids. CDR3 coding DNA: TGTGCCAGCAGTGAAGCGCGCGCCAGCGCGGGTTCACCCCTCCACTTT. It is translated as CASSEARASAGSPLHF.

The V call is TRBV3-1 (or the pseudogene TRBV3-2), the J call TRBJ1-3, with D unresolved. V lost 0 bases and J 8 bases, leaving 8 bases between the germline ends. The CDR3 covers 13 residues. The V gene's germline CDR1 is LGHDT and CDR2 YNNKEL (reference sequence). The CDR3 sequence is CASSQDVRDTIYF. The CDR3 bases are TGTGCCAGCAGCCAAGACGTCCGGGACACCATATATTTT.

The chain has TRBV12-3 or TRBV12-4 and TRBJ2-5, with D unclear. The CDR3 sequence is 11 residues long. The V gene lost 8 bases and the J gene lost 5 bases, with 9 bases spanning the gap. The CDR3 sequence is CASQVRETQYF. CDR3 bases: TGTGCCAGCCAGGTACGGGAGACCCAGTACTTC.

The gene calls are TRBV19 and TRBJ2-4; D possibly corresponds to TRBD1 (6 bases). V lost 6 bases and J 4 bases, leaving 13 bases between the germline ends. Germline V CDR1 and CDR2: LNHDA, SQIVND (reference sequence). The CDR3 runs 14 residues. This chain's CDR3 is CASRDSYQKNIQYF. DNA for the CDR3: TGTGCCAGTAGGGACAGCTACCAAAAAAACATTCAGTACTTC.

This chain connects TRBV28 to TRBJ1-2; D is unresolved. In germline, CDR1 is MDHEN, CDR2 SYDVKM. CDR3 size: 11 residues. The ends were cut back, 11 bases at V and 2 bases at J, with 9 bases in the middle. CDR3 loop: CAAQKNYGYTF. The CDR3 DNA sequence: TGTGCCGCTCAGAAAAACTATGGCTACACCTTC.

This clone was seen a few times. The V and J genes are TRBV28 and TRBJ1-4; 9 bases are shared with TRBD1. Germline CDR1 reads MDHEN; CDR2 reads SYDVKM. CDR3 length: 16 amino acids. V lost 6 bases to trimming and J lost 3 bases; unmatched junction nucleotides: 8. CDR3 amino acids: CASRATGGFSNEKLFF. Written as DNA, the CDR3 is TGTGCCAGCAGGGCGACAGGGGGTTTTTCTAATGAAAAACTGTTTTTT.

CDR3 protein: CASSFMGLTGGRNYGYTF. DNA for the CDR3: TGTGCCAGCAGTTTCATGGGACTGACAGGGGGAAGAAACTATGGCTACACCTTC. The chain has TRBV28 and TRBJ1-2, with 9 bases fitting TRBD1. This CDR3 region has 18 residues. After removal of 3 bases from V and 2 bases from J, the junction contained 13 bases not matched to a gene. Germline V CDR1 and CDR2: MDHEN, SYDVKM.

This chain uses TRBV18 with TRBJ1-2; weak D call: TRBD1 (5 bases). The V gene lost 2 bases and the J gene lost 6 bases, with 19 bases spanning the gap. This CDR3 comprises 16 residues. Germline V lookup: CDR1 KGHSH, CDR2 LQKENI. CDR3 region: CASSPDWSSLGDGYTF. The CDR3 nucleotides are TGTGCCAGCTCACCAGATTGGAGCAGCTTAGGGGATGGCTACACCTTC.

The V call is TRBV5-1, the J call TRBJ2-7; 11 bases are a match to TRBD2. Germline assignment: CDR1 SGHRS and CDR2 YFSETQ. The V and J ends lost 4 bases and 4 bases, in that order; junction bases with no gene match: 10. The CDR3 is 16 residues long. The CDR3 bases are TGCGCCAGCAGCGGGGGACTAGCGGTTGCCCCTTACGAGCAGTACTTC. This translates into CASSGGLAVAPYEQYF.